A selection of T cell receptor beta chains follows, all from one sample in a study of blood T cell repertoires in COVID-19. Profiled with immunoSEQ multiplex PCR; TCRdb holds only in-frame clones, not every one. The profile shows some 94,000 clones, around 88% of them singletons. Sequenced material: peripheral blood. These receptors originate from a woman aged 60-75 years with COVID-19, enrolled during active disease. Both conserved end residues are part of each CDR3. A D gene is named only where the DNA matches it firmly. Size values are once, few and many counts, or a class for expanded clones, and some rows have none.

clone_size d_call j_call cdr3_length v_call cdr3_nt cdr3_aa
once NA TRBJ1-6 16 TRBV21-1 TGTGCCAGCAGCAAATTAAAGTATAGATATAATTCACCCCTCCACTTT CASSKLKYRYNSPLHF
NA NA TRBJ2-3 15 TRBV5-1 TGCGCCAGCAGCTGGGCTCAGGGGAGGGCAGATACGCAGTATTTT CASSWAQGRADTQYF
NA TRBD1 TRBJ1-2 14 TRBV14 TGTGCCAGCAGCCCCTTGGGACAGTCGGGTGGCTACACCTTC CASSPLGQSGGYTF
NA NA TRBJ2-3 15 TRBV7-2 TGTGCCAGCAGCTTAGGGCAGGGTACTACAGATACGCAGTATTTT CASSLGQGTTDTQYF
NA NA TRBJ1-2 13 TRBV4-2 TGTGCCAGCAGCCAAGTCCTAAACTATGGCTACACCTTC CASSQVLNYGYTF
once TRBD1 TRBJ1-1 17 TRBV9 TGTGCCAGCAGCGCGGGGGACAGGGGGTCTAGATACACTGAAGCTTTCTTT CASSAGDRGSRYTEAFF
NA TRBD1 TRBJ2-5 15 TRBV19 TGTGCCAGTAGTAGAAGGGACAGGGTAGTGGAGACCCAGTACTTC CASSRRDRVVETQYF
NA TRBD1 TRBJ2-1 14 TRBV7-2 TGTGCCAGCAGCAGGGACAGGGCCTACAATGAGCAGTTCTTC CASSRDRAYNEQFF
NA NA TRBJ1-2 16 TRBV10-2 TGCGCCAGCAGTGCAGGTTCGGCCTTCTCTAACTATGGCTACACCTTC CASSAGSAFSNYGYTF
NA TRBD2 TRBJ2-1 15 TRBV7-8 TGTGCCAGCAGCGTCAGCGGGGGGATATACAATGAGCAGTTCTTC CASSVSGGIYNEQFF
NA NA TRBJ1-2 16 TRBV10-3 TGTGCCATCAGTGAGCGGGCCAAAGGGGATTACTATGGCTACACCTTC CAISERAKGDYYGYTF
NA TRBD1 TRBJ1-6 15 TRBV27 TGTGCCAGCAGTTTATGGGGACAGACTAATTCACCCCTCCACTTT CASSLWGQTNSPLHF
once NA TRBJ1-4 12 TRBV2 TGTGCCAGCAGTGAGGTACGGGAAAAACTGTTTTTT CASSEVREKLFF
NA NA TRBJ1-1 13 TRBV12-3/TRBV12-4 TGTGCCAGCAGTGGGGGGAGAAACACTGAAGCTTTCTTT CASSGGRNTEAFF
NA NA TRBJ2-1 18 TRBV12-2 TGTGCAAGTCGCTTAGCAATCCCATATAGCGAAAACTACAATGAGCAGTTCTTC CASRLAIPYSENYNEQFF
NA NA TRBJ1-1 14 TRBV28 TGTGCCAGCAGTTTAAGACAGGCCGGCGCTGAAGCTTTCTTT CASSLRQAGAEAFF
few TRBD2 TRBJ2-1 15 TRBV5-1 TGCGCCAGCAGCTTTCGTAGCGGGGGGGCCACTGAGCAGTTCTTC CASSFRSGGATEQFF
NA TRBD1 TRBJ1-2 14 TRBV7-9 TGTGCCAGCAGCTCACCCGACAGGGGCTATGGCTACACCTTC CASSSPDRGYGYTF
NA NA TRBJ1-6 12 TRBV6-5 TGTGCCAGCAGTTTGTACGGGTCACCCCTCCACTTT CASSLYGSPLHF
NA NA TRBJ1-5 14 TRBV6-6 TGTGCCAGCACTCCGGGGGGCGGCAATCAGCCCCAGCATTTT CASTPGGGNQPQHF
NA NA TRBJ1-4 15 TRBV30 TGTGCCTGGGTAGGGGACACCGCAACTAATGAAAAACTGTTTTTT CAWVGDTATNEKLFF
NA NA TRBJ2-2 15 TRBV9 TGTGCCAGCAGCGTCGGGACACCGAACACCGGGGAGCTGTTTTTT CASSVGTPNTGELFF
NA NA TRBJ2-1 14 TRBV11-3 TGTGCCAGCTCAGCGTCGGCGGATTACAATGAGCAGTTCTTC CASSASADYNEQFF
NA TRBD1 TRBJ1-1 17 TRBV7-2 TGTGCCAGCAGCTTAGAACAGGGGGCCTTTTTGTACACTGAAGCTTTCTTT CASSLEQGAFLYTEAFF
NA TRBD1 TRBJ1-1 16 TRBV19 TGTGCCAGTACACGCCTGACCGGGACAGAGAACACTGAAGCTTTCTTT CASTRLTGTENTEAFF
NA NA TRBJ1-6 16 TRBV13 TGTGCCAGCAGCTTAGGCAACAGCTTGATTGGTGCACCCCTCCACTTT CASSLGNSLIGAPLHF
NA NA TRBJ2-5 14 TRBV5-5 TGTGCCAGCAGCTTGGCACCGGGACAAGAGACCCAGTACTTC CASSLAPGQETQYF
NA NA TRBJ2-1 18 TRBV12-5 TGTGCTAGTGGAACGGACCCCACAGGGCGGGGGCTGTACAATGAGCAGTTCTTC CASGTDPTGRGLYNEQFF
NA NA TRBJ2-5 14 TRBV3-1/TRBV3-2 TGTGCCAGCAGCCACTCAGGGGCCGGAGAGACCCAGTACTTC CASSHSGAGETQYF
NA NA TRBJ1-1 14 TRBV2 TGTGTCAGCCACAATGAAATCCTGAACACTGAAGCTTTCTTT CVSHNEILNTEAFF
NA NA TRBJ1-2 13 TRBV19 TGTGCCAGTAAGGAGATCGGGGTTAGTGGCTACACCTTC CASKEIGVSGYTF